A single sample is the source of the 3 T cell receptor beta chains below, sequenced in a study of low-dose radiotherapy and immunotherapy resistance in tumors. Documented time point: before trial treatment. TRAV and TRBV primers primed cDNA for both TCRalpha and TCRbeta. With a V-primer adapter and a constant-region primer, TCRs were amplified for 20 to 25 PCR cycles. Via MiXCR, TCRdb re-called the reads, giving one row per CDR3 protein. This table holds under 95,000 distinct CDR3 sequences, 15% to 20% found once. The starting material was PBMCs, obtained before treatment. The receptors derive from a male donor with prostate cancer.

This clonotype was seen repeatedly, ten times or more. CDR3 coding DNA: TGTGCCAGCAGTTTCAGCAGTTCTAGCACAGATACGCAGTATTTT. Translation gives CASSFSSSSTDTQYF. The V call is TRBV28, the J call TRBJ2-3, with D unclear. CDR3 size: 15 residues. Trimming removed 3 bases from V and 0 bases from J, with 10 bases in between. Germline V gene sequence: CDR1 MDHEN, CDR2 SYDVKM.

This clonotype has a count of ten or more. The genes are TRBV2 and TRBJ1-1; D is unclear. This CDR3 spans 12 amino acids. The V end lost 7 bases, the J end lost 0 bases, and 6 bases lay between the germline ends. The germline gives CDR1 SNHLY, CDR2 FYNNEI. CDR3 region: CASTWVNTEAFF. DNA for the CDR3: TGTGCCAGCACCTGGGTGAACACTGAAGCTTTCTTT.

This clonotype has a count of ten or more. CDR3 region: CATSSPQRSYEQYF. CDR3 coding DNA: TGTGCCACCAGTAGCCCCCAGCGGTCCTACGAGCAGTACTTC. The chain couples TRBV5-4 to TRBJ2-7; tentatively, D is TRBD2 (5 bases). Germline lookup yields CDR1 SGHNT and CDR2 YYREEE (reference sequence). The CDR3 sequence is 14 residues long. The V and J ends lost 9 bases and 1 base respectively, with 17 bases between them.